The 21 T cell receptor beta chains below were found in one sample sequenced in a study of blood T cells in healthy people across ages. It was with a sample-barcoded 5' primer and a J-beta primer mix that a second PCR of about 6 to 12 cycles was run. TCRdb independently ran MiXCR on the 5' RACE reads; one entry per CDR3 protein. The sample has some 1.4 million distinct CDR3 sequences, about 43% seen once. Sequenced material: blood. The source of these receptors is a young woman in good health.

This clonotype has more than one count but fewer than ten. The chain carries TRBV7-6 and TRBJ2-7, with 10 bases lining up with TRBD2. The CDR3 runs to 16 residues. From germline, CDR1 is SGHVS and CDR2 FNYEAQ. J lost 3 bases, V lost 4 bases, and 9 bases had no gene match. The CDR3 protein is CASSSKAGGGNYEQYF. As DNA, the CDR3 is TGTGCCAGCAGCTCTAAAGCGGGAGGGGGGAACTACGAGCAGTACTTC.

This sequence joins TRBV25-1 and TRBJ2-7; a weak D match, TRBD1 (6 bases). The CDR3 spans 14 residues. Germline assignment: CDR1 MGHDK and CDR2 SYGVNS. The CDR3 spells CARRETGATYEQYF. For the CDR3, the DNA is TGTGCTAGGAGAGAGACAGGAGCCACCTACGAGCAGTACTTC.

The J gene is TRBJ1-5, the V gene TRBV20-1; D is possibly TRBD1 (6 bases). V was pared by 4 bases and J by 0 bases, with 10 bases between. The germline V gene encodes CDR1 DFQATT and CDR2 SNEGSKA (reference sequence). The CDR3 has 14 residues. CDR3 sequence reads: CSANGGPSNQPQHF. CDR3 bases: TGCAGTGCTAACGGGGGGCCTAGCAATCAGCCCCAGCATTTT.

The CDR3 region is CASSDVQYLYEQYF. In nucleotides, the CDR3 is TGTGCCAGCAGTGATGTCCAGTACCTCTACGAGCAGTACTTC. This rearrangement joins TRBV2 to TRBJ2-7; no definite D call. CDR1 and CDR2 from the germline V gene are SNHLY and FYNNEI. The CDR3 sequence is 14 residues long. Trimming removed 3 bases at V and 3 bases at J, with 12 bases between.

The chain uses TRBV3-1 and TRBJ2-2; 10 nucleotides align to TRBD2. Unmatched junction bases numbered 12, after V lost 1 base and J lost 1 base. CDR1 and CDR2 from the germline V gene are LGHDT and YNNKEL (reference sequence). The CDR3 runs to 20 residues. CDR3 DNA: TGTGCCAGCAGCCAAGGCGGGTACTTTCTAGCGGGGGTGAACACCGGGGAGCTGTTTTTT. This translates into CASSQGGYFLAGVNTGELFF. The variable domain in full, with the rest retrieved from reference TRBV3-1 and TRBJ2-2, is DTAVSQTPKYLVTQMGNDKSIKCEQNLGHDTMYWYKQDSKKFLKIMFSYNNKELIINETVPNRFSPKSPDKAHLNLHINSLELGDSAVYFCASSQGGYFLAGVNTGELFFGEGSRLTVL.

The chain combines TRBV7-6 with TRBJ2-3; no reliable D call. This CDR3 is 14 amino acids long. V was trimmed by 4 bases and J by 1 base, leaving 9 bases between them. Germline loops: CDR1 SGHVS, CDR2 FNYEAQ. CDR3 sequence reads: CASSSARGTDTQYF. The DNA of the CDR3 is TGTGCCAGCAGCTCGGCCCGGGGCACAGATACGCAGTATTTT. Combining the CDR3 with reference TRBV7-6 and TRBJ2-3 gives the whole variable domain GAGVSQSPRYKVTKRGQDVALRCDPISGHVSLYWYRQALGQGPEFLTYFNYEAQQDKSGLPNDRFSAERPEGSISTLTIQRTEQRDSAMYRCASSSARGTDTQYFGPGTRLTVL.

The chain uses TRBV7-9 and TRBJ2-1; 12 bases map to TRBD2. There are 15 residues in the CDR3. The J segment lost 5 bases and the V segment lost 4 bases, leaving 3 bases of the junction unmatched. Germline V lookup: CDR1 SEHNR, CDR2 FQNEAQ (reference sequence). CDR3 amino acids: CASSWTSGANNEQFF. CDR3 in DNA: TGTGCCAGCAGCTGGACTAGCGGGGCCAACAATGAGCAGTTCTTC. The complete variable domain, with remaining parts taken from reference TRBV7-9 and TRBJ2-1, reads DTGVSQNPRHKITKRGQNVTFRCDPISEHNRLYWYRQTLGQGPEFLTYFQNEAQLEKSRLLSDRFSAERPKGSFSTLEIQRTEQGDSAMYLCASSWTSGANNEQFFGPGTRLTVL.

Remarks on this clonotype: At one of its ends the junction is not consistent with the germline gene, which may arise from a read error. The rearrangement uses TRBV7-2 and TRBJ2-1; D is possibly TRBD2 (6 bases). CDR1 is SGHTA and CDR2 is FQGNSA in the germline V gene. This CDR3 has 16 amino acids. In DNA form, the CDR3 reads TGTGCCATCAGCCCTCGGGGGACCAGCTCCTACAATGAGCAGTTCTTC. Its protein product is CAISPRGTSSYNEQFF. Full variable domain (remainder filled in from reference TRBV7-2 and TRBJ2-1): GAGVSQSPSNKVTEKGKDVELRCDPISGHTALYWYRQSLGQGLEFLIYFQGNSAPDKSGLPSDRFSAERTGGSVSTLTIQRTQQEDSAVYLCAISPRGTSSYNEQFFGPGTRLTVL.

The chain combines TRBV24-1 with TRBJ2-5; D gene ambiguous. The CDR3 length is 13 residues. Germline CDR1 KGHDR, CDR2 SFDVKD. Trimming shortened V by 3 bases and J by 5 bases, and 9 bases separated the two germline ends. The CDR3 spells CATSDVGTETQYF. CDR3 in DNA: TGTGCCACCAGTGATGTAGGCACCGAGACCCAGTACTTC.

This clonotype has more than one count but fewer than ten. The CDR3 DNA is TGTGCCAGCAGTGCCACTTTTTTCACAGATACGCAGTATTTT. It encodes CASSATFFTDTQYF. The chain joins TRBV27 to TRBJ2-3; D is uncertain. Germline V lookup: CDR1 MNHEY, CDR2 SMNVEV (reference sequence). There are 14 residues in the CDR3. Trimming removed 5 bases at V and 2 bases at J, with 11 bases between.

This chain uses TRBV2 with TRBJ1-1, with D maybe TRBD1 (5 bases). The length of the CDR3 is 13 residues. V was clipped by 3 bases and J by 4 bases, with 9 bases between them. Germline V gives CDR1 SNHLY, CDR2 FYNNEI. The CDR3 reads CASSERGLTEAFF. The CDR3 region has the DNA TGTGCCAGCAGTGAGCGGGGACTCACTGAAGCTTTCTTT.

This sequence joins TRBV27 and TRBJ1-6; D may be TRBD1 (6 bases). Per germline, CDR1 MNHEY and CDR2 SMNVEV (reference sequence). Trimming removed 5 bases at V and 6 bases at J, with 11 bases between. The CDR3 runs to 14 residues. The CDR3 sequence: CASSPQGFNSPLHF. In DNA form, the CDR3 reads TGTGCCAGCAGTCCTCAGGGGTTTAATTCACCCCTCCACTTT.

The chain couples TRBV7-2 to TRBJ2-1; 7 bases are shared with TRBD1. The germline V gene encodes CDR1 SGHTA and CDR2 FQGNSA. The CDR3 has 14 amino acids. Trimming took 5 bases from V and 7 from J; bases not matched to a gene: 8. CDR3 DNA sequence: TGTGCCAGCAGCCTCAATCACAGGGGTAATGAGCAGTTCTTC. Translating it yields CASSLNHRGNEQFF.

The chain carries TRBV5-1 and TRBJ2-5, with 9 bases aligning to TRBD2. Germline CDR1 SGHRS, CDR2 YFSETQ. With 5 bases clipped from V and 2 bases from J, the junction kept 10 bases outside the gene matches. This CDR3 has 16 amino acids. Here the CDR3 DNA reads TGCGCCAGCAGTGATGGACTAGCGCCCTTTCAAGAGACCCAGTACTTC. Its translation is CASSDGLAPFQETQYF.

As concerns this clonotype: No conserved phenylalanine or tryptophan ends this CDR3, so it is likely a read error. The rearrangement uses TRBV20-1 and TRBJ2-7, with D uncertain. The germline V gene encodes CDR1 DFQATT and CDR2 SNEGSKA (reference sequence). This CDR3 is built from 12 residues. The V and J ends lost 3 bases and 2 bases respectively, with 8 bases between them. In DNA, the CDR3 is TGCAGTGCTAGCATCCTAGCCTACGAGCAGTACTCC. It yields the protein CSASILAYEQYS.

This clonotype came up a few times. The rearrangement joins TRBV21-1 to TRBJ2-7; the D call of TRBD2 is as the table states it, not checked on the DNA. TRBV21-1 is labeled a pseudogene. The CDR3 is made up of 16 amino acids. CDR3 loop: CASSKEGGTENYEQYF. The CDR3 DNA reads TGTGCCAGCAGCAAAGAGGGAGGGACTGAGAACTACGAGCAGTACTTC.

This clonotype occurred a few times. Here the CDR3 DNA reads TGTGCCAGCAGCTTAGCCCTTGGGGTACCTAATTCACCCCTCCACTTT. Translated: CASSLALGVPNSPLHF. The chain combines TRBV7-8 with TRBJ1-6; D gene ambiguous. Trimming cost V 0 bases and J 6 bases, with 12 bases left between them. CDR1 and CDR2 (germline): SGHVS, FQNEAQ. This CDR3 comprises 16 residues.

With regard to this clonotype: At one boundary the junction diverges from the germline segment, which might be a read error. This chain links TRBV6-6 with TRBJ2-5, with D perhaps TRBD1 (6 bases). The CDR3 has 14 residues. The germline gives CDR1 MNHNY, CDR2 SVGAGI (reference sequence). The CDR3 region has the DNA TGTGCCGGCAGTTTCGACAGGTACCAAGAGACCCAGTACTTC. Its translation: CAGSFDRYQETQYF.

This sequence joins TRBV11-3 and TRBJ2-7; D not resolved. Per germline, CDR1 SGHNT and CDR2 YENEEA. Trimming took off 0 bases at V and 5 bases at J, with 8 bases between the two ends. The CDR3 is 13 residues long. The CDR3 is CASSLEGLDEQYF. The CDR3 DNA reads TGTGCCAGCAGCTTAGAGGGGTTGGACGAGCAGTACTTC.

The chain couples TRBV7-9 to TRBJ2-5, with 14 bases fitting TRBD2. Germline V lookup: CDR1 SEHNR, CDR2 FQNEAQ (reference sequence). Losses at the gene ends were 3 bases for V and 1 base for J; bases not matched to a gene: 7. The CDR3 spans 18 residues. The CDR3 coding sequence is TGTGCCAGCAGCTTTGGGACTAGCGGGAGAGGGGGCCAAGAGACCCAGTACTTC. This codes for CASSFGTSGRGGQETQYF.

The chain couples TRBV2 to TRBJ2-5; 9 bases align to TRBD2. The germline gives CDR1 SNHLY, CDR2 FYNNEI. CDR3 length equals 11 residues. After removal of 7 bases from V and 9 bases from J, the junction contained 3 bases not matched to a gene. The CDR3 here is CASMGLASQYF. CDR3 DNA sequence: TGTGCCAGCATGGGACTAGCTTCCCAGTACTTC.